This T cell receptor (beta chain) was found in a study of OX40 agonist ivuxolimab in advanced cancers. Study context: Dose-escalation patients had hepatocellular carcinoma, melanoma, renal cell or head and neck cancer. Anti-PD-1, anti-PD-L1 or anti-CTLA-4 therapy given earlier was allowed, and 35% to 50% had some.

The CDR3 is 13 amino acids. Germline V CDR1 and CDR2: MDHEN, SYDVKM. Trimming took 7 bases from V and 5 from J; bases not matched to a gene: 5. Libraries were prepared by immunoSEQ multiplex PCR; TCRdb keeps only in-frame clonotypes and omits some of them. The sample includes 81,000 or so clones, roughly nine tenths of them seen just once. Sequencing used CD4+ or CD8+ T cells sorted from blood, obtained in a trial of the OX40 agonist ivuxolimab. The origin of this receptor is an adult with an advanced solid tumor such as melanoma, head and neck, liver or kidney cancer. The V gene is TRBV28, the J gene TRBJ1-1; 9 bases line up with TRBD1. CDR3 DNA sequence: TGTGCCAGCATGGGACAGGGTTGGACTGAAGCTTTCTTT. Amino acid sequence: CASMGQGWTEAFF.